The following is a TCR beta chain sequence with its context. The target antigen is unknown. Naive CD45RA+ and memory CD45RA-negative subsets were split from CD4+ cells. The V end was cut by 5 bases, the J end by 7 bases, with 9 bases between. Germline lookup yields CDR1 SQVTM and CDR2 ANQGSEA. CDR3 length: 11 amino acids. This record belongs to a study of shared clonotypes between healthy human individuals. Study summary: Aged between 18 and 49, the donors were a couple of women and three men.

Study outcomes and limitations: The study found approximately 5% of naive CD4 clonotypes shared across a few donors.

Sequencing used immunoSEQ multiplex PCR; TCRdb keeps in-frame clones, though not all of them. The sample yields some 2,100,000 clones, approximately 94% seen once. The chain links TRBV29-1 to TRBJ2-1, with D perhaps TRBD1 or TRBD2 (7 bases each). The clonotype was recovered from a young man in good health. The sample consisted of naive CD4+ T cells sorted from blood. As to subset: CD45RA+ positively selected. The CDR3 nucleotides read TGCAGCGTTCAGGGGGGGAATGAGCAGTTCTTC. Amino acids: CSVQGGNEQFF.